This TCR beta chain appears in the sequencing data of a study of T-cell memory formation after mild COVID-19. Study findings and constraints: Chiefly within CM and EM were the contracting CD4+ clones; CD8+ ones were within EMRA. CD4+ bias marked clones expanding day 15 to 37, unlike balanced contracting clones.

This clonotype was picked up a small number of times. The antigen is not known. One entry per CDR3 protein, called by TCRdb with MiXCR from the 5' RACE reads. The table shows approximately 340,000 distinct CDR3 sequences, with more than 15% occurring only once. V trimming: 3 bases; J trimming: 9 bases; junction bases outside the gene matches: 7. Germline V gene lookup returns CDR1 DFQATT and CDR2 SNEGSKA (reference sequence). The CDR3 contains 13 residues. The sample comprised PBMCs or a T cell subset sorted from them (not recorded which). The receptor was isolated from a man younger than 30 who had mild COVID-19 (a few samples of this study predate the infection). Cell type and time point are not known. The chain recombines TRBV20-1 with TRBJ2-1; 8 nucleotides match TRBD2. CDR3 protein: CSARPGGQAEQFF. Here the CDR3 DNA reads TGCAGTGCTAGGCCGGGGGGGCAGGCTGAGCAGTTCTTC.